This is a list of T cell receptor beta chains from one sample in a study of blood T cell repertoires in COVID-19. Method: immunoSEQ multiplex PCR; TCRdb's copy keeps in-frame clones and lacks some. This table has over 300,000 clones, 70% to 90% appearing once. Sequences were obtained from peripheral blood. The receptor source for this set is a man aged 35-49 years with acute or convalescent COVID-19. Each CDR3 is given without its conserved first and last residue. Fields, in order: V gene, J gene, CDR3 protein.

TRBV20-1	TRBJ2-7	SASNPYGQY
TRBV5-4	TRBJ1-1	ASSPTRGLVTEAF
TRBV5-1	TRBJ2-7	ASSTTGSRSYEQY
TRBV5-8	TRBJ1-2	ASSLFTYRGLGYGYT
TRBV3-1/TRBV3-2	TRBJ1-6	ASSLRDRVNSPLH
TRBV29-1	TRBJ2-5	SVGGDRGRLETQY
TRBV27	TRBJ2-1	ASSSWTSGIVYEQF
TRBV28	TRBJ2-2	ASSLPGLAGARGGELF
TRBV4-1	TRBJ2-1	ASSQDRARGSYNEQF
TRBV18	TRBJ1-1	ASSPQGLNTEAF
TRBV9	TRBJ2-5	ASSVDPSGGTEETQY
TRBV5-1	TRBJ2-6	ASSLTASGANVLT
TRBV5-1	TRBJ2-2	ASSLSGGLNTGELF
TRBV10-3	TRBJ1-6	AISDRDRGNNSPLH
TRBV19	TRBJ2-7	ASSKGQPYEQY
TRBV12-3/TRBV12-4	TRBJ2-1	ASSLADRGF
TRBV28	TRBJ1-2	ASSFERGRYGYT
TRBV6-2/TRBV6-3	TRBJ1-1	ASSRSRTGGTEAF
TRBV23-1	TRBJ2-3	ASSQGGPNCPDTQY
TRBV4-3	TRBJ2-1	ASSQDTGSYNEQF
TRBV12-3/TRBV12-4	TRBJ1-1	ASRFWNTEAF
TRBV27	TRBJ2-7	ASTTSGRAARTYEQY
TRBV6-5	TRBJ2-7	ASSSPGQGYEQY
TRBV3-1/TRBV3-2	TRBJ2-7	ASSQLAGGPGEQY
TRBV30	TRBJ1-3	AWSGLGTGFSGNTIY
TRBV27	TRBJ2-1	ASSPQTSGRAIGNEQF
TRBV28	TRBJ2-7	ASSEGLAGAYEQY
TRBV4-1	TRBJ2-1	ASSPPLNNEQF
TRBV3-1/TRBV3-2	TRBJ2-3	ASSLGSGKGDTQY
TRBV7-9	TRBJ2-7	ASSPGLAGGPYEQY
TRBV2	TRBJ1-5	ASSKTVDSNQPQH
TRBV27	TRBJ2-7	ASSHPGREGYEQY
TRBV11-2	TRBJ2-5	ASSLDREQTQY
TRBV6-2/TRBV6-3	TRBJ2-1	ASSYGFTGGREYNEQF
TRBV19	TRBJ2-1	ASSDRLAGEGNEQF
TRBV7-9	TRBJ2-1	ASSLESSGTRGYNEQF
TRBV4-1	TRBJ1-1	ASSQGTGGNTEAF
TRBV12-3/TRBV12-4	TRBJ1-2	ASGTQGNYGYT
TRBV3-1/TRBV3-2	TRBJ1-6	ASSQDSFRQALSPLH
TRBV9	TRBJ1-6	ASSVGRGSSYNSPLH
TRBV11-3	TRBJ2-1	ASSRGGAGGTKYNEQF
TRBV28	TRBJ1-2	ASSLYGYT
TRBV2	TRBJ2-7	ASSEVGGPGYEQY
TRBV28	TRBJ2-1	ASSFLDRANEQF
TRBV3-1/TRBV3-2	TRBJ1-2	ASSLPGLNYGYT
TRBV4-3	TRBJ2-7	ASSRYPGSYEQY
TRBV7-2	TRBJ1-4	ASSPRQGVLTNEKLF
TRBV9	TRBJ1-4	ASSVSGLSDEKLF
TRBV11-2	TRBJ2-7	ASSQRQGWAEQY
TRBV27	TRBJ2-7	ASSFLGRETYEQY
TRBV9	TRBJ1-4	ASSPGTASTNEKLF
TRBV12-3/TRBV12-4	TRBJ1-4	ASLWGGKLF
TRBV12-3/TRBV12-4	TRBJ1-1	ASSGQVNTEAF
TRBV3-1/TRBV3-2	TRBJ1-1	ASSQGLIFNTEAF
TRBV3-1/TRBV3-2	TRBJ2-7	ASSLGTGVYEQY
TRBV7-9	TRBJ2-1	ASSHSSVEQF
TRBV7-2	TRBJ2-3	ASSLGLAGVDTQY
TRBV7-2	TRBJ1-1	ASSYPESTEAF
TRBV6-2/TRBV6-3	TRBJ2-3	ASSQTAGTGPVYTQY